This TCR beta chain was captured by sequencing in a study of vaccination and CD4 T cells after COVID-19. The wider study: Participants, all vaccine recipients, received two doses of either BNT162b2 or mRNA-1273.

CD4+ T cells that had been cultured provided DNA sequenced with the Oncomine TCR Beta short-read assay. One entry per CDR3 protein, called by TCRdb with MiXCR from the PCR reads. The sample lists roughly 25,000 distinct CDR3 sequences, about 31% occurring once. Time point meaning: late sampling 161 to 241 days after vaccination in a few convalescent patients. Treatment here: approximately nine-day PBMC culture with coronavirus spike peptide pools or control peptides (ViraFEST assay). PCR positivity was dated March to December 2020, before US Alpha, Beta and Delta variants. The CDR3 has 13 residues. The V gene's germline CDR1 is SGHVS and CDR2 FQNEAQ. V lost 5 bases and J 4 bases, leaving 10 bases between the germline ends. This clonotype was detected only a few times. Antigen: not known.

The sequence came from a human donor who had recovered from COVID-19. Here the sequenced sample was CD4+ T cells from blood, cultured in vitro, taken about 7 months after SARS-CoV-2 vaccination. The genes are TRBV7-8 and TRBJ2-3; possibly TRBD1 for D (5 bases). The CDR3 DNA follows: TGTGCCAGCAGCCGTGGGGCGGCAGATACGCAGTATTTT. Translating gives CASSRGAADTQYF.